This TCR beta chain appears in the sequencing data of a study of blood T cell repertoires in COVID-19. On the study more broadly: The study drew acute and convalescent COVID-19 samples from the United States, Italy and Spain. PBMCs, B-cell-depleted T cells, or T cells were the source of the cDNA or gDNA that made up the material.

Germline V gene lookup returns CDR1 MNHEY and CDR2 SVGAGI. V shed 8 bases, J shed 4 bases, and the junction held 10 bases outside the gene matches. The CDR3 extends over 14 amino acids. A single count supports this clone. TCRdb's copy holds only in-frame clones and misses some; the assay was immunoSEQ multiplex PCR. The data hold 250,000 to 300,000 clones, with approximately 91% observed a single time. Sequences were obtained from PBMCs or T cells enriched from blood (not recorded which). The receptor's source is a woman aged 35 to 49 with acute COVID-19. The chain combines TRBV6-5 with TRBJ1-1, with TRBD1 matching over 7 bases. The CDR3 sequence: CASRLGTATTEAFF. CDR3 DNA: TGTGCCAGCCGCCTGGGGACAGCCACCACTGAAGCTTTCTTT.